These 25 T cell receptor beta chains originate from one sample sequenced in a study of OX40 agonist ivuxolimab in advanced cancers. Assay: immunoSEQ multiplex PCR; the TCRdb copy retains only in-frame clones and omits some. The sample yields 99,000 or so clones, around 90% seen once. The material sequenced was CD4+ or CD8+ T cells sorted from blood, taken in a trial of the OX40 agonist ivuxolimab. These receptors all come from an adult with an advanced solid tumor such as melanoma, head and neck, liver or kidney cancer.

This chain connects TRBV15 to TRBJ2-1; D not resolved. Germline V lookup: CDR1 LNHNV, CDR2 YYDKDF (reference sequence). The V end was cut by 3 bases, the J end by 0 bases, with 6 bases between. The CDR3 totals 14 residues. DNA for the CDR3: TGTGCCACCAGCAGTGTTACCTCCTACAATGAGCAGTTCTTC. This sequence encodes CATSSVTSYNEQFF.

V gene TRBV7-2 combines with J gene TRBJ2-3; D possibly uses TRBD1 or TRBD2 (5 bases each). CDR3 length equals 14 residues. The V and J ends lost 0 bases and 2 bases respectively, with 6 bases between them. Germline V lookup: CDR1 SGHTA, CDR2 FQGNSA. The CDR3, as DNA: TGTGCCAGCAGCTTAGCGGGGGTCACAGATACGCAGTATTTT. Translating gives CASSLAGVTDTQYF.

The gene calls are TRBV7-2 and TRBJ2-2; 8 positions match TRBD2. Germline lookup yields CDR1 SGHTA and CDR2 FQGNSA. CDR3 length equals 16 residues. V gave up 0 bases and J gave up 4 bases; unmatched junction bases: 4. In nucleotides, the CDR3 is TGTGCCAGCAGCTTAGCACTAGCGGAACGCACCGGGGAGCTGTTTTTT. Residues: CASSLALAERTGELFF.

The chain carries TRBV19 and TRBJ1-2; D remains unclear. The ends were cut back, 7 bases at V and 3 bases at J, with 15 bases in the middle. Per the germline V gene, CDR1 is LNHDA and CDR2 is SQIVND (reference sequence). This CDR3 region has 14 residues. The CDR3 here is CASKGPVSDYGYTF. The CDR3 DNA reads TGTGCCAGTAAGGGCCCGGTATCGGACTATGGCTACACCTTC.

The chain recombines TRBV7-2 with TRBJ2-1; TRBD2 agrees at 10 bases. Germline CDR1 reads SGHTA; CDR2 reads FQGNSA. Trimming took 0 bases from V and 6 from J; bases not matched to a gene: 8. The CDR3 has 17 residues. This CDR3 reads CASSLAVLAGRINEQFF. CDR3 bases: TGTGCCAGCAGCTTAGCCGTACTAGCGGGACGGATCAATGAGCAGTTCTTC.

This clone appeared a single time. J is TRBJ1-5 and V is TRBV9; 8 nucleotides align to TRBD1. The CDR3 has 14 amino acids. J lost 6 bases, V lost 5 bases, and 7 bases had no gene match. Germline loops: CDR1 SGDLS, CDR2 YYNGEE. The CDR3 loop reads CASSIGQGGQPQHF. CDR3 nucleotide sequence: TGTGCCAGCAGTATAGGACAGGGAGGTCAGCCCCAGCATTTT.

The rearrangement uses TRBV19 and TRBJ1-5; 9 bases are shared with TRBD1. Germline values: CDR1 LNHDA, CDR2 SQIVND (reference sequence). The CDR3 has 16 residues. The J segment lost 0 bases and the V segment lost 5 bases, leaving 5 bases of the junction unmatched. The CDR3 sequence is CASSEQGAYSNQPQHF. DNA for the CDR3: TGTGCCAGTAGTGAACAGGGGGCTTATAGCAATCAGCCCCAGCATTTT.

V and J are TRBV28 and TRBJ2-5; the D gene is possibly TRBD1 (5 bases). The CDR3 loop spans 14 amino acids. The germline V gene has CDR1 MDHEN and CDR2 SYDVKM. Trimming shortened V by 5 bases and J by 4 bases, and 14 bases separated the two germline ends. The DNA of the CDR3 is TGTGCCAGCAGTGTGCTTGGGGCCCGAGAGACCCAGTACTTC. Its translation is CASSVLGARETQYF.

This chain joins TRBV5-5 and TRBJ2-5; TRBD1 matches at 8 bases. Per the germline V gene, CDR1 is SGHKS and CDR2 is YYEKEE (reference sequence). The CDR3 runs to 16 residues. V lost 1 base and J lost 2; bases outside the gene matches: 7. The CDR3 coding sequence is TGTGCCAGCAGCTTGATTCAGGGGGCTCGGCAAGAGACCCAGTACTTC. Translation gives CASSLIQGARQETQYF. Full variable domain (outside the CDR3, taken from reference TRBV5-5 and TRBJ2-5): DAGVTQSPTHLIKTRGQQVTLRCSPISGHKSVSWYQQVLGQGPQFIFQYYEKEERGRGNFPDRFSARQFPNYSSELNVNALLLGDSALYLCASSLIQGARQETQYFGPGTRLLVL.

A single count supports this clone. This rearrangement joins TRBV6-5 to TRBJ1-5, with D possibly TRBD1 on 5 matching bases. Trimming took 5 bases from V and 3 from J, leaving 11 bases between them. CDR3 length: 14 residues. Germline V gene data show CDR1 as MNHEY and CDR2 as SVGAGI. Here the CDR3 reads CASSRQSSNQPQHF. The CDR3 DNA sequence: TGTGCCAGCAGTAGACAGAGTTCCAATCAGCCCCAGCATTTT.

V and J are TRBV29-1 and TRBJ2-5; 8 nucleotides agree with TRBD1. The CDR3 runs to 14 residues. Unmatched junction bases numbered 6, after V lost 3 bases and J lost 3 bases. Germline V gene lookup returns CDR1 SQVTM and CDR2 ANQGSEA. CDR3 residues: CSVDPPGGEETQYF. The DNA for the CDR3 is TGCAGCGTTGATCCGCCAGGGGGCGAAGAGACCCAGTACTTC.

This sequence joins TRBV19 and TRBJ1-5, with D possibly being TRBD1 (5 bases). This CDR3 has 15 amino acids. CDR1 is LNHDA and CDR2 is SQIVND in the germline V gene (reference sequence). Trimming took 6 bases from V and 0 from J, leaving 12 bases between them. CDR3 residues: CASRQAGLSNQPQHF. The CDR3 DNA reads as TGTGCCAGTAGACAGGCAGGCCTTAGCAATCAGCCCCAGCATTTT.

The chain recombines TRBV18 with TRBJ2-5, with 8 bases lining up with TRBD1. Per the germline V gene, CDR1 is KGHSH and CDR2 is LQKENI. V shed 3 bases, J shed 2 bases, and the junction held 5 bases outside the gene matches. This CDR3 has 15 residues. The CDR3 nucleotides read TGTGCCAGCTCACCTCTCGGACAGGGACAAGAGACCCAGTACTTC. Translating gives CASSPLGQGQETQYF.

The rearrangement joins TRBV5-1 to TRBJ2-7; D is possibly TRBD1 (6 bases). The germline V and J ends were trimmed by 4 bases and 5 bases, with 10 bases remaining between them. In germline, CDR1 is SGHRS, CDR2 YFSETQ. CDR3 size: 12 residues. The chain's CDR3 is CASSQPGDEQYF. The CDR3 DNA is TGCGCCAGCAGCCAACCAGGGGACGAGCAGTACTTC.

CDR3 sequence reads: CSVRTALQTQYF. In DNA form, the CDR3 reads TGCAGCGTAAGGACTGCTCTTCAGACCCAGTACTTC. The rearrangement links TRBV29-1 to TRBJ2-5; tentatively, D is TRBD2 (5 bases). The CDR3 sequence is 12 residues long. CDR1 is SQVTM and CDR2 is ANQGSEA in the germline V gene. V was clipped by 6 bases and J by 6 bases, with 14 bases between them.

The chain recombines TRBV6-6 with TRBJ1-5, with D maybe TRBD1 (6 bases). Germline CDR1 MNHNY, CDR2 SVGAGI (reference sequence). This CDR3 region has 13 residues. Trimming took off 6 bases at V and 9 bases at J, with 15 bases between the two ends. In DNA, the CDR3 is TGTGCCAGCAGATCGGGGGCCGCTAGGCCCCAGCATTTT. It yields the protein CASRSGAARPQHF.

The chain joins TRBV7-9 to TRBJ1-1; D gene uncertain. V was shortened by 1 base and J by 1 base, with 4 bases between the two germline ends. This CDR3 spans 13 amino acids. Looked up from germline, CDR1 is SEHNR and CDR2 is FQNEAQ (reference sequence). The CDR3 coding sequence is TGTGCCAGCAGCTTAGAACAGAACACTGAAGCTTTCTTT. It encodes CASSLEQNTEAFF.

The chain uses TRBV29-1 and TRBJ2-5; 7 nucleotides line up with TRBD1. This CDR3 spans 13 amino acids. V lost 4 bases and J lost 1; bases outside the gene matches: 3. The V gene's germline CDR1 is SQVTM and CDR2 ANQGSEA. CDR3 sequence (DNA): TGCAGCGTTGTTAGACAGGGCCAAGAGACCCAGTACTTC. The encoded protein is CSVVRQGQETQYF.

The chain links TRBV7-2 to TRBJ2-7, with TRBD2 identical over 11 bases. Looked up from germline, CDR1 is SGHTA and CDR2 is FQGNSA. After removal of 5 bases from V and 4 bases from J, the junction contained 10 bases not matched to a gene. CDR3 size: 16 residues. For the CDR3, the DNA is TGTGCCAGCAGCCAGTCCTACCTAGCGGGAGGATACGAGCAGTACTTC. Translation: CASSQSYLAGGYEQYF.

The J gene is TRBJ2-5, the V gene TRBV7-2, with D possibly being TRBD1 (7 bases). V dropped 4 bases and J dropped 2 bases, with 11 bases sitting between them. The CDR3 extends over 14 amino acids. Germline-derived CDR1 and CDR2 are SGHTA and FQGNSA. This CDR3 is CASSWRDRQETQYF. CDR3 DNA: TGTGCCAGCAGCTGGCGGGACAGACAAGAGACCCAGTACTTC. The whole variable domain, filled in from reference TRBV7-2 and TRBJ2-5, reads GAGVSQSPSNKVTEKGKDVELRCDPISGHTALYWYRQSLGQGLEFLIYFQGNSAPDKSGLPSDRFSAERTGGSVSTLTIQRTQQEDSAVYLCASSWRDRQETQYFGPGTRLLVL.

V is TRBV10-2 and J is TRBJ2-5; D gene ambiguous. The CDR3 length is 11 residues. The V and J ends lost 6 bases and 5 bases respectively, with 7 bases between them. The germline CDR1 and CDR2 sequences are WSHSY and SAAADI. DNA for the CDR3: TGCGCCAGCAGGTTACAGGAGACCCAGTACTTC. Translation gives CASRLQETQYF.

This chain uses TRBV5-1 with TRBJ2-5; the match to TRBD1 covers 7 bases. The CDR3 runs to 14 residues. Unmatched junction bases numbered 8, after V lost 4 bases and J lost 5 bases. Germline CDR1 reads SGHRS; CDR2 reads YFSETQ. The CDR3 protein is CASSAGTEGETQYF. The CDR3 nucleotides read TGCGCCAGCAGCGCCGGGACAGAAGGTGAGACCCAGTACTTC.

The chain is built from TRBV6-6 and TRBJ1-1; no definite D call. The CDR3 runs to 13 residues. The germline V gene has CDR1 MNHNY and CDR2 SVGAGI (reference sequence). Trimming took 2 bases from V and 6 from J, leaving 10 bases between them. In DNA, the CDR3 is TGTGCCAGCAGTTACCAGCTTGGGGCTGAAGCTTTCTTT. Translating it yields CASSYQLGAEAFF.

This clone was seen just once. CDR3: CASSLTFGSYEQFF. In DNA, the CDR3 is TGTGCCAGCAGCTTAACGTTCGGTAGCTATGAGCAGTTCTTC. V and J are TRBV7-3 and TRBJ2-1, with D unclear. The CDR3 spans 14 residues. The V and J ends lost 0 bases and 8 bases respectively, with 11 bases between them. The germline V gene encodes CDR1 SGHTA and CDR2 FQGTGA. Complete variable domain (other parts from reference TRBV7-3 and TRBJ2-1): GAGVSQTPSNKVTEKGKYVELRCDPISGHTALYWYRQSLGQGPEFLIYFQGTGAADDSGLPNDRFFAVRPEGSVSTLKIQRTERGDSAVYLCASSLTFGSYEQFFGPGTRLTVL.

The rearrangement uses TRBV5-8 and TRBJ2-7; 15 bases are shared with TRBD2. Germline values: CDR1 SGHTS, CDR2 YDEGEE. J gave up 4 bases and V 7 bases, and 9 bases lay outside the gene matches. The CDR3 has 16 residues. The CDR3 loop reads CASVLEGTSGGYEQYF. The CDR3 DNA follows: TGTGCCAGCGTCCTTGAGGGGACTAGCGGGGGGTACGAGCAGTACTTC. Full variable domain (rest looked up from reference TRBV5-8 and TRBJ2-7): EAGVTQSPTHLIKTRGQQATLRCSPISGHTSVYWYQQALGLGLQFLLWYDEGEERNRGNFPPRFSGRQFPNYSSELNVNALELEDSALYLCASVLEGTSGGYEQYFGPGTRLTVT.